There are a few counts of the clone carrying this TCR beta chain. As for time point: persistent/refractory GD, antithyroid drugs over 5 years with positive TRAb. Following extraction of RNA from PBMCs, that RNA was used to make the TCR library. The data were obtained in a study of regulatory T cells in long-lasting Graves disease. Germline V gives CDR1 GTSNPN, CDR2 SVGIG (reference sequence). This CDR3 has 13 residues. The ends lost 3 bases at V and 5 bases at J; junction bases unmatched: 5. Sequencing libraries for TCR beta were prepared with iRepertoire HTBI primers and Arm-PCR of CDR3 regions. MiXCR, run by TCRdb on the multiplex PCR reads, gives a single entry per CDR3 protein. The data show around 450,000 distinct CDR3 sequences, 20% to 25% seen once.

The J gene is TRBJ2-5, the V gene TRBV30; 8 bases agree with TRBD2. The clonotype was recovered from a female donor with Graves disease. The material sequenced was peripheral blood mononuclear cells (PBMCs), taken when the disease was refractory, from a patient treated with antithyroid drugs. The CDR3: CAWSAGGRETQYF. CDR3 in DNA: TGTGCCTGGAGCGCGGGAGGCCGCGAGACCCAGTACTTC.